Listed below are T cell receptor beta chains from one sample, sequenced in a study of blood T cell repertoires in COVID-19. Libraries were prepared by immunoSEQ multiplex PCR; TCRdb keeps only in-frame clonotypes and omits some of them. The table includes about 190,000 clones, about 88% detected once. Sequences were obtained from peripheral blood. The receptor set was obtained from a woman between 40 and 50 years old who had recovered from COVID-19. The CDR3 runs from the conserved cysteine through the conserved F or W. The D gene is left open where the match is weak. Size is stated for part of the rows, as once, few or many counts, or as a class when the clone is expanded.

TGTGCCACCAGCAGAGGTACCAAGCGCGCGAACACCGGGGAGCTGTTTTTT | CATSRGTKRANTGELFF | TRBJ2-2 | 17 | TRBV15 | - | -
TGTGCCAGCAGCTTAGTTAGTCAGGGGTTGCAGAAAGCTTTCTTT | CASSLVSQGLQKAFF | TRBJ1-1 | 15 | TRBV7-9 | - | -
TGTGCCAGCAGTTGGACTAGCGGGAGGGCCCTCCATGACGAGCAGTACTTC | CASSWTSGRALHDEQYF | TRBJ2-7 | 17 | TRBV28 | TRBD2 | -
TGTGCCAGCAGTTTATCTTGGGGCGGGAGTTTATGGCCCTTCACAGATACGCAGTATTTT | CASSLSWGGSLWPFTDTQYF | TRBJ2-3 | 20 | TRBV27 | TRBD2 | -
TGTGCAAGTCGCTTAAGGGGCACTGAAGCTTTCTTT | CASRLRGTEAFF | TRBJ1-1 | 12 | TRBV12-2 | - | -
TGTGCCAGCAGCCAGAAACGATGGGGGGAAAATAGCAATCAGCCCCAGCATTTT | CASSQKRWGENSNQPQHF | TRBJ1-5 | 18 | TRBV7-2 | - | -
TGTGCCAGCTCACCAGTCGGGGACGAGCAGTACTTC | CASSPVGDEQYF | TRBJ2-7 | 12 | TRBV18 | - | -
TGTGCCAGCTCACCGGAATCAATCGGACTAGCGGGAACGAATGAGCAGTTCTTC | CASSPESIGLAGTNEQFF | TRBJ2-1 | 18 | TRBV18 | TRBD2 | -
TGTGCCAGCAGTTACTCGACAGGCTATGGCTACACCTTC | CASSYSTGYGYTF | TRBJ1-2 | 13 | TRBV6-5 | - | -
TGTGCCAGTCCCCAGAATCAGGGTATAGTGCAGTTCTTC | CASPQNQGIVQFF | TRBJ2-1 | 13 | TRBV19 | - | -
TGTGCCAGCAACAATTCCCCAAGTGGCTACACCTTC | CASNNSPSGYTF | TRBJ1-2 | 12 | TRBV28 | - | -
TGCGCCAGCAGCCCTCTAGCGGAAACAGATACGCAGTATTTT | CASSPLAETDTQYF | TRBJ2-3 | 14 | TRBV4-3 | TRBD2 | -
TGTGCCACCACGACAGGGGGCGCGACTAATTCACCCCTCCACTTT | CATTTGGATNSPLHF | TRBJ1-6 | 15 | TRBV30 | TRBD1 | -
TGTGCCAGCAGCTTAGTGGCACAGCCCGAAGGGACCCAGTACTTC | CASSLVAQPEGTQYF | TRBJ2-5 | 15 | TRBV7-2 | - | -
TGCGCCAGCAGCTCCTGGGACTCCACCGACTACGAGCAGTACTTC | CASSSWDSTDYEQYF | TRBJ2-7 | 15 | TRBV5-1 | - | -
TGTGCCATCAGTGGAGACCGGGACTTCTCCTACGAGCAGTACTTC | CAISGDRDFSYEQYF | TRBJ2-7 | 15 | TRBV10-3 | - | -
TGTGCCACCATCCCCAGGGACAGGGGCGAAAAACTGTTTTTT | CATIPRDRGEKLFF | TRBJ1-4 | 14 | TRBV24-1 | TRBD1 | -
TGTGCCAGCAGCCACCGACAGGGGGCACGTGAGCAGTACTTC | CASSHRQGAREQYF | TRBJ2-7 | 14 | TRBV3-1/TRBV3-2 | TRBD1 | -
TGCGCCAGCAGCCAAGGTCGGGCTAGCGGGAGGGGGCGGAACATTCAGTACTTC | CASSQGRASGRGRNIQYF | TRBJ2-4 | 18 | TRBV4-1 | TRBD2 | -
TGTGCCAGCAGCCTTTCCGAGGGGGTATGGGCGGGAGGAGGACTCCCCGTACTGTACGAGCAGTACTTC | CASSLSEGVWAGGGLPVLYEQYF | TRBJ2-7 | 23 | TRBV14 | TRBD2 | -
TGCAGCGTTGCCGGGAGGGCCACAGATACGCAGTATTTT | CSVAGRATDTQYF | TRBJ2-3 | 13 | TRBV29-1 | TRBD2 | -
TGTGCCAGCAGCACAGGGAAGGGGATCCAAGAGACCCAGTACTTC | CASSTGKGIQETQYF | TRBJ2-5 | 15 | TRBV11-3 | - | -
TGTGCCATCAGTGGAGCTCCGCGGGGGGGTCGAAACTATGGCTACACCTTC | CAISGAPRGGRNYGYTF | TRBJ1-2 | 17 | TRBV10-3 | - | once
TGTGCCAGCAGCTTAGTAGTTGCGCCAGGGGGTTCGGTCACTGAAGCTTTCTTT | CASSLVVAPGGSVTEAFF | TRBJ1-1 | 18 | TRBV7-6 | TRBD1 | -
TGTGCCTGGAGTGTACGTAGGACTAGCGGGAGGCAAGAGACCCAGTACTTC | CAWSVRRTSGRQETQYF | TRBJ2-5 | 17 | TRBV30 | TRBD2 | -
TGTGCCCGGGGGGGAGATCGGACTGAAGCTTTCTTT | CARGGDRTEAFF | TRBJ1-1 | 12 | TRBV30 | - | -
TGTGCCTGGAGTGTACGGCAGGGTGTGTACAATGAGCAGTTCTTC | CAWSVRQGVYNEQFF | TRBJ2-1 | 15 | TRBV30 | - | -
TGTGCCAGTCGTCGGGGTTTCACTGAAGCTTTCTTT | CASRRGFTEAFF | TRBJ1-1 | 12 | TRBV28 | - | -
TGTGCCAGCAAGAGAGCGGGAGAAGTCTTCGAGACCCAGTACTTC | CASKRAGEVFETQYF | TRBJ2-5 | 15 | TRBV25-1 | TRBD2 | -
TGTGCCAGCGCCTGGTCCAGGGCGGGGGAGCAGTACTTC | CASAWSRAGEQYF | TRBJ2-7 | 13 | TRBV27 | - | -
TGTGCCACCAGTGACCGGGACAGGGGATTGTGTAGGGGAAACACCATATATTTT | CATSDRDRGLCRGNTIYF | TRBJ1-3 | 18 | TRBV24-1 | TRBD1 | -
TGTGCCAGCAGCCCCAAGAGACAGGGATCCCCCCTCCACTTT | CASSPKRQGSPLHF | TRBJ1-6 | 14 | TRBV21-1 | - | once
TGTGCCAGTAGCAAAGTGGGACAGGGAGAAGATACGCAGTATTTT | CASSKVGQGEDTQYF | TRBJ2-3 | 15 | TRBV19 | TRBD1 | -
TGCGCCAGCAGCTTAGGAGCGAACCAAGAGACCCAGTACTTC | CASSLGANQETQYF | TRBJ2-5 | 14 | TRBV5-1 | - | -
TGTGCCAGCAGCGTAGATGGAGGTTCCTACGAGCAGTACTTC | CASSVDGGSYEQYF | TRBJ2-7 | 14 | TRBV9 | - | -
TGCGCCAGCAGCGTGGGACAGAGCTCTGGAAACACCATATATTTT | CASSVGQSSGNTIYF | TRBJ1-3 | 15 | TRBV5-1 | TRBD1 | once
TGTGCTAGTGGTCCACCGGGACAGGGGATTCATGAGCAGTTCTTC | CASGPPGQGIHEQFF | TRBJ2-1 | 15 | TRBV12-5 | TRBD1 | -
TGTGCCACCAGCCATCAAACAGGGACTCAGCCCCAGCATTTT | CATSHQTGTQPQHF | TRBJ1-5 | 14 | TRBV15 | - | -
TGCGCCAGCAGCTTGAGAGGGTCTTGGGAGACCCAGTACTTC | CASSLRGSWETQYF | TRBJ2-5 | 14 | TRBV5-1 | - | -
TGTGCCAGCCCGGCGGAGCGGGAGGAACGCGAGCAGTTCTTC | CASPAEREEREQFF | TRBJ2-1 | 14 | TRBV10-3 | TRBD2 | -
TGTGCCAGCAGCTTGGAACAGAAAAATCAGCCCCAGCATTTT | CASSLEQKNQPQHF | TRBJ1-5 | 14 | TRBV5-5 | - | -
TGTGCCGGACTAGCGGGAGCTACTGGGGCCAACGTCCTGACTTTC | CAGLAGATGANVLTF | TRBJ2-6 | 15 | TRBV2 | TRBD2 | -
TGTGCCACCAGCAGAGTTGAGGCAGTTACGCAGTATTTT | CATSRVEAVTQYF | TRBJ2-3 | 13 | TRBV15 | - | -
TGTGCCAGCAGCCAAGATATCCCGGGAGGGCACGAGACCCAGTACTTC | CASSQDIPGGHETQYF | TRBJ2-5 | 16 | TRBV3-1/TRBV3-2 | TRBD2 | -
TGTGCCAGCAGCTTAGGAGGGAGCCCCCAAGAGACCCAGTACTTC | CASSLGGSPQETQYF | TRBJ2-5 | 15 | TRBV7-7 | - | -
TGTGCCATCAGTGAGCCTGGGTCCCTAGCGGGGGACAATGAGCAGTTCTTC | CAISEPGSLAGDNEQFF | TRBJ2-1 | 17 | TRBV10-3 | TRBD2 | once
TGTGCCAGTTCCATAGGCCAGGGGCTGGGTGAAGCTTTCTTT | CASSIGQGLGEAFF | TRBJ1-1 | 14 | TRBV19 | - | few
TGCGCCAGCAGCATCACGAACACCGGGGAGCTGTTTTTT | CASSITNTGELFF | TRBJ2-2 | 13 | TRBV5-1 | - | -
TGTGCCAGTAGCCCGGGACAGGGGGTAACCTACGAGCAGTACTTC | CASSPGQGVTYEQYF | TRBJ2-7 | 15 | TRBV19 | TRBD1 | -
TGTGCCAGCAGCTTAGCGCAAGGGCAGGGCACTGAAGCTTTCTTT | CASSLAQGQGTEAFF | TRBJ1-1 | 15 | TRBV7-9 | - | -